The clone carrying this T cell receptor (beta chain) was recorded many times. The antigen is unknown. This specimen comes from a study of T-cell reconstitution after alpha-beta-depleted transplantation in children. This sample's TCRbeta library carried unique molecular identifier barcodes. TCRdb itself ran the PCR reads through MiXCR, one entry per CDR3 protein. This sample has around 210,000 distinct CDR3 sequences, with 6.6% found just once. Study-level points and caveats: Newly produced T cells mostly accounted for T-cell counts and diversity one year post-transplant.

The clonotype was recovered from a boy younger than 10 with acute lymphoblastic leukemia, due to receive a stem cell transplant. The sequenced sample was PBMCs, obtained before TCRalphabeta/CD19-depleted stem cell transplant.

This CDR3 reads CSVEVTSGRAGSYNEQFF. The CDR3 bases are TGCAGCGTTGAAGTCACTAGCGGGAGGGCCGGCTCCTACAATGAGCAGTTCTTC. The chain combines TRBV29-1 with TRBJ2-1; TRBD2 matches 13 bases. CDR1 is SQVTM, CDR2 ANQGSEA, per germline. V was clipped by 1 base and J by 0 bases; unmatched bases: 6. The CDR3 covers 18 residues.